The TCR beta chain under discussion was sequenced for a study of cytomegalovirus exposure and HLA in healthy donors. At the level of the study: A previous analysis identified 95 million to 120 million unique TCR beta sequences derived from 180 million or so T cells. Among several hundred genotyped donors, around 82% fell in the Caucasian-associated ancestry cluster.

This CDR3 has 15 residues. The germline gives CDR1 MNHEY, CDR2 SVGAGI. V lost 4 bases, J lost 7 bases, and 12 bases stayed unmatched. Primers for the PCR totalled 60 Vbeta and 13 Jbeta. Using immunoSEQ multiplex PCR, the repertoire was profiled, and TCRdb retains in-frame clones only, with some absent. The data show about 230,000 clones, roughly 78% seen once. General study points: A later analysis revealed that TCR association rates differed between HLA loci, peaking at DRB1 and bottoming out at HLA-C. Three chains linked to CMV were shown in vitro to be specific for CMV antigens.

Concerning this clone: Antigen unknown.

The chain couples TRBV6-5 to TRBJ1-2, with TRBD1 matching 7 bases. The sample consisted of PBMCs. This TCR was recovered from a boy aged 5-17 years in good health and CMV-seronegative. The CDR3 DNA reads as TGTGCCAGCAGTTCCTTTTCAGGGGGGCTTTTTGGCTACACCTTC. It translates to CASSSFSGGLFGYTF.